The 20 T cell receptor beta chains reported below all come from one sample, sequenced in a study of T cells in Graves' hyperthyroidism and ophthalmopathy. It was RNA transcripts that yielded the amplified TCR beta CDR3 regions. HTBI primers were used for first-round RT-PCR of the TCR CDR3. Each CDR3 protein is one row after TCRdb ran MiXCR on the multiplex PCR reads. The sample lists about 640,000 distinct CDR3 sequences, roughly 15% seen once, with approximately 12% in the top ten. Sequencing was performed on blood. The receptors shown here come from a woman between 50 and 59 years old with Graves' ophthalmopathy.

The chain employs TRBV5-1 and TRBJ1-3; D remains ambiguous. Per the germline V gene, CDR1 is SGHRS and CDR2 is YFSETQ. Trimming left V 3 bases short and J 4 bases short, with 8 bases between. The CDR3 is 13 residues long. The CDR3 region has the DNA TGCGCCAGCAGCTCCTTCGGGGGAAACACCATATATTTT. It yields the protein CASSSFGGNTIYF.

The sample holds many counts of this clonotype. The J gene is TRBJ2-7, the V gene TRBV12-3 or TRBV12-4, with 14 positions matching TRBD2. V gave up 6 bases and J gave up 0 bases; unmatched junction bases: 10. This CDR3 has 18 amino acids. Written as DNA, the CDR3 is TGTGCCAGCAGCCCTGGACTAGCGGGAGGCCGCAGCTCCTACGAGCAGTACTTC. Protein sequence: CASSPGLAGGRSSYEQYF.

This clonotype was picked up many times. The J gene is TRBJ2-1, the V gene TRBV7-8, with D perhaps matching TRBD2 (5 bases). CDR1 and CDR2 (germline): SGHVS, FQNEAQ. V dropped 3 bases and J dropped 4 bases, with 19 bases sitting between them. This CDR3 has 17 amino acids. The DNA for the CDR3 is TGTGCCAGCAGCTTTAACGGTTTTGACGGGATTTACAATGAGCAGTTCTTC. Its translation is CASSFNGFDGIYNEQFF.

For the CDR3, the DNA is TGCAGTGCTAGGGACAGGGGTGGCTCTGGAAACACCATATATTTT. Translated, it gives CSARDRGGSGNTIYF. The genes are TRBV20-1 and TRBJ1-3, with 9 bases that match TRBD1. Trimming at V came to 3 bases and at J to 0 bases, leaving 3 bases not matched to a gene. Germline assignment: CDR1 DFQATT and CDR2 SNEGSKA (reference sequence). The CDR3 runs to 15 residues.

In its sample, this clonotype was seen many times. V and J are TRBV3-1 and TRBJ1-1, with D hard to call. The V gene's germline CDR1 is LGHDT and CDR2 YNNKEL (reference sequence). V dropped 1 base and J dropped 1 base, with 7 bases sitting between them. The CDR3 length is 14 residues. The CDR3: CASSQATENTEAFF. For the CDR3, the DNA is TGTGCCAGCAGCCAAGCAACAGAGAACACTGAAGCTTTCTTT.

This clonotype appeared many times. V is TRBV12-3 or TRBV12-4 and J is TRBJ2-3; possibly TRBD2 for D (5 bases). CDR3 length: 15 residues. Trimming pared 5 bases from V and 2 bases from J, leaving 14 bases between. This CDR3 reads CASSKSAVLTDTQYF. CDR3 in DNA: TGTGCCAGCAGTAAATCAGCGGTACTCACAGATACGCAGTATTTT.

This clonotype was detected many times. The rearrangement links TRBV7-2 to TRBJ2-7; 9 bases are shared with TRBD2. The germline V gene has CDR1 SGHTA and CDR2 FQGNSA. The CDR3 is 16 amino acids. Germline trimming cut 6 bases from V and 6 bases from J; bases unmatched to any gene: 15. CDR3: CASRLAGGRAFLEQYF. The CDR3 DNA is TGTGCCAGCAGGCTCGCGGGGGGGAGGGCCTTCCTCGAGCAGTACTTC.

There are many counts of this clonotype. The CDR3 bases are TGTGCCAGCAGCGAACACCCCGGATGGGGCCAAGAGACCCAGTACTTC. Residues: CASSEHPGWGQETQYF. This rearrangement joins TRBV5-8 to TRBJ2-5; D unclear. Germline V gene data show CDR1 as SGHTS and CDR2 as YDEGEE. The CDR3 consists of 16 residues. V was trimmed by 4 bases and J by 1 base, leaving 17 bases between them.

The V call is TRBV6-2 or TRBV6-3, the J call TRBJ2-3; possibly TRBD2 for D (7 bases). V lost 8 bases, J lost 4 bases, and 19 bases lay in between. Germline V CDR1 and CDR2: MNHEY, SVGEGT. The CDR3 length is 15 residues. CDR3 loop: CASGGDIVGPDTQYF. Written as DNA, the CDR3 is TGTGCCAGCGGGGGGGACATCGTGGGCCCAGATACGCAGTATTTT.

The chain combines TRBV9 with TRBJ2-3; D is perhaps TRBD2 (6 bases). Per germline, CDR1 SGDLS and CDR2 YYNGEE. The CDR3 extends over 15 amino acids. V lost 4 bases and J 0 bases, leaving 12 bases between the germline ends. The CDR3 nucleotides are TGTGCCAGCAGCCCAATAGCGGCTAGCACAGATACGCAGTATTTT. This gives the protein CASSPIAASTDTQYF. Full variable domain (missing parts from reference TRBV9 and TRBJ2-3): DSGVTQTPKHLITATGQRVTLRCSPRSGDLSVYWYQQSLDQGLQFLIQYYNGEERAKGNILERFSAQQFPDLHSELNLSSLELGDSALYFCASSPIAASTDTQYFGPGTRLTVL.

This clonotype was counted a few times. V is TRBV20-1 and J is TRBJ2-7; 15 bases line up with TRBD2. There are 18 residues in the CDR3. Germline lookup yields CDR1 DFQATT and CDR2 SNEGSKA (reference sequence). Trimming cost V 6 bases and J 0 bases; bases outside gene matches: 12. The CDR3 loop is CSAKGLAGGYPSSYEQYF. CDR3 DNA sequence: TGCAGTGCAAAGGGACTAGCGGGAGGCTACCCGAGCTCCTACGAGCAGTACTTC.

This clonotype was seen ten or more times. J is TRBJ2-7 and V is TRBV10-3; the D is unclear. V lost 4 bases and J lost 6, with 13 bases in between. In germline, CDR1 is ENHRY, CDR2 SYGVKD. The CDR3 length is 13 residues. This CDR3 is CAISGTPRSEQYF. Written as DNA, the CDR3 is TGTGCCATCAGTGGGACCCCGAGGAGCGAGCAGTACTTC.

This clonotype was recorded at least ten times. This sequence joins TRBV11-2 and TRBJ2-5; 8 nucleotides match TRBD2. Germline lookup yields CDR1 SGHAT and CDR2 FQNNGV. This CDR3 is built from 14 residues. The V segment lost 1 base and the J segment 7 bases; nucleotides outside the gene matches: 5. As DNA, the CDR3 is TGTGCCAGCAGCTTAGCCGGGAGGGCCGGGACCCAGTACTTC. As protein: CASSLAGRAGTQYF.

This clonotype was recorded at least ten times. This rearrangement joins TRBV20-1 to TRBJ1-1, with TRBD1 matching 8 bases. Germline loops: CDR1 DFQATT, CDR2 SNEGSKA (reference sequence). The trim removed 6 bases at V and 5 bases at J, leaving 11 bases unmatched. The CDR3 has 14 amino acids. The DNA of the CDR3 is TGCAGTGCCTGGACAGGGAGAGGGGGGACTGAAGCTTTCTTT. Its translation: CSAWTGRGGTEAFF.

The DNA for the CDR3 is TGTGCCAGCAGTTTCCAGGGACGAACGTCCGATCAGCCCCAGCATTTT. It translates to CASSFQGRTSDQPQHF. The chain has TRBV28 and TRBJ1-5, with D maybe TRBD1 (5 bases). From germline, CDR1 is MDHEN and CDR2 SYDVKM. V was trimmed by 3 bases and J by 5 bases, leaving 17 bases between them. The CDR3 is 16 residues long.

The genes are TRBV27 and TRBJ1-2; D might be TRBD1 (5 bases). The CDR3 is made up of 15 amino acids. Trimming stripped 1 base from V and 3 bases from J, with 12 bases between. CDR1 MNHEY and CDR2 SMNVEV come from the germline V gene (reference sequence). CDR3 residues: CASSLLYGAHYGYTF. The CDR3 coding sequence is TGTGCCAGCAGTTTATTATACGGGGCTCACTATGGCTACACCTTC.

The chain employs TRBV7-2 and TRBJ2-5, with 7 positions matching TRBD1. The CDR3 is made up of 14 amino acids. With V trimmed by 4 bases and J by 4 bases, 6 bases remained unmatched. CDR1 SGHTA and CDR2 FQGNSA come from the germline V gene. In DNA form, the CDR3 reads TGTGCCAGCAGCTACGGGACAGACGGAGAGACCCAGTACTTC. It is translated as CASSYGTDGETQYF.

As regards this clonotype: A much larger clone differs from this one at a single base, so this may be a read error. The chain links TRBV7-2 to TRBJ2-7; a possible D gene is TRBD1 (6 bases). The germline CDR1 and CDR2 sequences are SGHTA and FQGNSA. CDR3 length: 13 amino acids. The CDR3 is CAGSFTDSYEQYF. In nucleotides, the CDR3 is TGTGCCGGCAGCTTCACGGACAGCTACGAGCAGTACTTC.

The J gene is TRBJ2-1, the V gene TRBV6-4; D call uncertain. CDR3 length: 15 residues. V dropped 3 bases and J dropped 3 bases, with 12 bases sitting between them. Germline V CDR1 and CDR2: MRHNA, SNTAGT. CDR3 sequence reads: CASSEGWGSYNEQFF. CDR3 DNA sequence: TGTGCCAGCAGTGAAGGATGGGGAAGCTACAATGAGCAGTTCTTC.

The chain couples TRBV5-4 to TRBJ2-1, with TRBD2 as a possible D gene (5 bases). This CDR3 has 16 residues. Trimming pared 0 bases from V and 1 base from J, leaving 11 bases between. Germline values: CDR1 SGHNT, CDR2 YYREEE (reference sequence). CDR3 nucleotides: TGTGCCAGCAGCTTGGGAGGCGGGTGGTCCTACAATGAGCAGTTCTTC. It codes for CASSLGGGWSYNEQFF.